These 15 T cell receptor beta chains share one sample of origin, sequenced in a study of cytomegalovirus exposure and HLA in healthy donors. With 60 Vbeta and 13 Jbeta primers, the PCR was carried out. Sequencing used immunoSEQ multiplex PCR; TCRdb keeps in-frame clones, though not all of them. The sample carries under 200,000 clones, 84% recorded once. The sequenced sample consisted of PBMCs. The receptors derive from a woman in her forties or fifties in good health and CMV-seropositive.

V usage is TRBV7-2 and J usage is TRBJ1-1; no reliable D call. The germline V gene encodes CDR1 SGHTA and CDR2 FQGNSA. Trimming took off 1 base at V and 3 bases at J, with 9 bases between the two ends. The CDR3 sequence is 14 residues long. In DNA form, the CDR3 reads TGTGCCAGCAGCTTAGGCGTCACGTACACTGAAGCTTTCTTT. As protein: CASSLGVTYTEAFF.

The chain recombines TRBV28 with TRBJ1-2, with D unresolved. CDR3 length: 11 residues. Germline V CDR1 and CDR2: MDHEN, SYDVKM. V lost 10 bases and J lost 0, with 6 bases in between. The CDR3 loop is CATVSNYGYTF. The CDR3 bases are TGTGCCACCGTTTCTAACTATGGCTACACCTTC.

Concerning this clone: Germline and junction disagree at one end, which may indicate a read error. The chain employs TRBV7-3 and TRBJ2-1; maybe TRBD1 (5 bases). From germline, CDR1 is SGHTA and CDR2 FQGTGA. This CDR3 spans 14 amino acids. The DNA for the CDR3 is TGTGCCAGCAGCCGCGGACAACTCTACAATGAGCAGCTCTTC. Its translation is CASSRGQLYNEQLF.

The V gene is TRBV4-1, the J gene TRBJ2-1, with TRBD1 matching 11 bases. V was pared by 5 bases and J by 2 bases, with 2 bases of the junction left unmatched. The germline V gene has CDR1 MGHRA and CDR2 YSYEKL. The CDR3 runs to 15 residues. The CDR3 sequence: CASSGGQGAYNEQFF. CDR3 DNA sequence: TGCGCCAGCAGCGGGGGACAGGGGGCCTACAATGAGCAGTTCTTC.

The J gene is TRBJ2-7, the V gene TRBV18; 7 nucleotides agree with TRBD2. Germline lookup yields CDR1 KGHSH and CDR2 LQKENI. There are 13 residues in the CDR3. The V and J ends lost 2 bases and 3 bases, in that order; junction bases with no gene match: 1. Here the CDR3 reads CASSPGTIYEQYF. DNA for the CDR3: TGTGCCAGCTCACCAGGGACTATCTACGAGCAGTACTTC.

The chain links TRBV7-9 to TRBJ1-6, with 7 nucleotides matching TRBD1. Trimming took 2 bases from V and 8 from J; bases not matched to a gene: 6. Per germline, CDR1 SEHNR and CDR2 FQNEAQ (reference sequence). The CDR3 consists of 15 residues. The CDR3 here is CASSLMTGLDSPLHF. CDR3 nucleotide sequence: TGTGCCAGCAGCTTAATGACAGGGTTGGATTCACCCCTCCACTTT.

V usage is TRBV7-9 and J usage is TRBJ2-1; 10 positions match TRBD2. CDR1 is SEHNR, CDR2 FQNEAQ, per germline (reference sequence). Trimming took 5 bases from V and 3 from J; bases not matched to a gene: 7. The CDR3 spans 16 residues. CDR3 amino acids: CASSRSGTSVYNEQFF. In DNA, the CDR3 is TGTGCCAGCAGCCGTTCCGGGACTAGCGTCTACAATGAGCAGTTCTTC.

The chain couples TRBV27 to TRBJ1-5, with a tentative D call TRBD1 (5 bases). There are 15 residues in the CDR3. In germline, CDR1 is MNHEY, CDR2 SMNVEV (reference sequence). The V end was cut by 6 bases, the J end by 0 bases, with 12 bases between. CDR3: CASRSDSYSNQPQHF. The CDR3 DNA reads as TGTGCCAGCAGATCCGACAGCTATAGCAATCAGCCCCAGCATTTT.

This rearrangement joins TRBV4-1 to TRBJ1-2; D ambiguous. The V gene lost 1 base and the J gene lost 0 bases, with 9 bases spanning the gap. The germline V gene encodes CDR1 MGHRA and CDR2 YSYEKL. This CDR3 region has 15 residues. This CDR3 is CASSQVLTANYGYTF. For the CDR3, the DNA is TGCGCCAGCAGCCAAGTTCTAACAGCTAACTATGGCTACACCTTC.

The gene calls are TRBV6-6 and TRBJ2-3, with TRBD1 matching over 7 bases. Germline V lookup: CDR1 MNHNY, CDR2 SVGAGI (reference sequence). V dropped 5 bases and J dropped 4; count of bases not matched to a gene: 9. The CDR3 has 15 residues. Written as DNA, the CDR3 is TGTGCCAGCAGTCCCGGGGACAGACTCGCAGATACGCAGTATTTT. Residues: CASSPGDRLADTQYF.

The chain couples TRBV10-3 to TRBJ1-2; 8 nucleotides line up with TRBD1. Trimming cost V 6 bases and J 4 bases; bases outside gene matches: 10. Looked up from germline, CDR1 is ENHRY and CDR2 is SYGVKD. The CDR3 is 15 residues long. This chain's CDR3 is CAISPDRDGFYGYTF. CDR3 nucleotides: TGTGCCATCAGCCCGGACAGGGACGGGTTCTATGGCTACACCTTC.

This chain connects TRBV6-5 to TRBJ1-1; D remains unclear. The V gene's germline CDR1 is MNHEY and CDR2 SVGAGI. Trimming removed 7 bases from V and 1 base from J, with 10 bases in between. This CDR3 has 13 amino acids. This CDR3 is CASTPAGNTEAFF. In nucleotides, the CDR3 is TGTGCCAGCACCCCCGCCGGGAACACTGAAGCTTTCTTT.

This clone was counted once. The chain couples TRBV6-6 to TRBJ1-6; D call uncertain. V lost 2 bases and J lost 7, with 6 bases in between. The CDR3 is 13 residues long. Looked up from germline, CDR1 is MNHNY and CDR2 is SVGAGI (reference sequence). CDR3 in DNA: TGTGCCAGCAGTTACATTAGCAATTCACCCCTCCACTTT. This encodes CASSYISNSPLHF.

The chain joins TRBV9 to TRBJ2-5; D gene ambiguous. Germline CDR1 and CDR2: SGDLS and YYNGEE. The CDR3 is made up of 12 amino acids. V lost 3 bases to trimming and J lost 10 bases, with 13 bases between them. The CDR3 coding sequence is TGTGCCAGCAGCGACAACTCGGGTGGCCAGTACTTC. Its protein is CASSDNSGGQYF.

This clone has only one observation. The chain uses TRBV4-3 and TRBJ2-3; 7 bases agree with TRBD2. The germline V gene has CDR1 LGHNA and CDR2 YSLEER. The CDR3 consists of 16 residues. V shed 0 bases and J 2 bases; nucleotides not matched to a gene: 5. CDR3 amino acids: CASSQETLAATDTQYF. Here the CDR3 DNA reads TGCGCCAGCAGCCAAGAGACCCTAGCGGCCACAGATACGCAGTATTTT.